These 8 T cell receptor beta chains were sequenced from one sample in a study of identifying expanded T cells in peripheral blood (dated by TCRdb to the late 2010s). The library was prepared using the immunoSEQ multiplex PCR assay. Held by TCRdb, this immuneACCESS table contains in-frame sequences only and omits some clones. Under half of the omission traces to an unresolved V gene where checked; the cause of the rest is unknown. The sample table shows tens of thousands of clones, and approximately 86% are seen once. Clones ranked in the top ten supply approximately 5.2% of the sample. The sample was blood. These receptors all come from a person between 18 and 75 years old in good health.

This chain's CDR3 is CASSIRGQDEQYF. DNA of the CDR3: TGTGCCAGTAGTATAAGGGGACAGGACGAGCAGTACTTC. The chain joins TRBV19 to TRBJ2-7; 8 bases are shared with TRBD1. The V gene end was trimmed by 2 bases and the J gene end by 5 bases; junction bases not matched to a gene: 2. The CDR3 is made up of 13 amino acids. Looked up from germline, CDR1 is LNHDA and CDR2 is SQIVND (reference sequence).

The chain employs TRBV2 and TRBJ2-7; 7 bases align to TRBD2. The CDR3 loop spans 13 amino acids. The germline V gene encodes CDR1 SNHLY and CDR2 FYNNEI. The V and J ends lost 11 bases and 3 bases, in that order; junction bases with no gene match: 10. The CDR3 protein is CAGGRGIGYEQYF. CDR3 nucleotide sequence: TGTGCCGGGGGGAGGGGTATAGGCTACGAGCAGTACTTC.

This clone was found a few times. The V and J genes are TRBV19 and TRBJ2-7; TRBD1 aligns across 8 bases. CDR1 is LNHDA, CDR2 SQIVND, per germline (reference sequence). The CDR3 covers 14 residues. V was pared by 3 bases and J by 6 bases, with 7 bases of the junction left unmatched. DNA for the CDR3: TGTGCCAGTAGTATCTCTCAGGGGGCCTCCGAGCAGTACTTC. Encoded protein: CASSISQGASEQYF.

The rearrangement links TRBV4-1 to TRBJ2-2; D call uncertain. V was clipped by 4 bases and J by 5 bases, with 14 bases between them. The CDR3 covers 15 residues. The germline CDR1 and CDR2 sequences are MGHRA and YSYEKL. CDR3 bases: TGCGCCAGCAGCCTAGTAGAGATTGGGACCGGGGAGCTGTTTTTT. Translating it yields CASSLVEIGTGELFF.

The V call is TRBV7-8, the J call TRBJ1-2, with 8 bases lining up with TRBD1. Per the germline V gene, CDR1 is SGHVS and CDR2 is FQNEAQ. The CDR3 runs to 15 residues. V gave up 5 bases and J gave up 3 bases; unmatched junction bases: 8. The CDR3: CASSPRQGADYGYTF. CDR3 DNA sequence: TGTGCCAGCAGCCCTCGTCAGGGGGCTGACTATGGCTACACCTTC. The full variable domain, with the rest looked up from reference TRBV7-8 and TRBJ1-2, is GAGVSQSPRYKVAKRGQDVALRCDPISGHVSLFWYQQALGQGPEFLTYFQNEAQLDKSGLPSDRFFAERPEGSVSTLKIQRTQQEDSAVYLCASSPRQGADYGYTFGSGTRLTVV.

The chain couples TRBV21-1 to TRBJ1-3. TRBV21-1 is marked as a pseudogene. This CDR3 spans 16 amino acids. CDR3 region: CASSKGGVLAGNTIYF. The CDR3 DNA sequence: TGTGCCAGCAGCAAGGGGGGGGTGCTGGCTGGAAACACCATATATTTT.

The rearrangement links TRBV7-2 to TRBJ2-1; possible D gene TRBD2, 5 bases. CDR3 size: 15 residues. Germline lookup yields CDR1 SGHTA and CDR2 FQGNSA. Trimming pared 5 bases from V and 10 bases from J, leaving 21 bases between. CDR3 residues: CASSVKVSEGMEQFF. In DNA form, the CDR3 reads TGTGCCAGCAGCGTGAAGGTTTCCGAGGGTATGGAGCAGTTCTTC.

The CDR3 sequence: CASSWGQGLEQYF. Here the CDR3 DNA reads TGTGCCAGCAGTTGGGGACAGGGGCTCGAGCAGTACTTC. The rearrangement links TRBV6-5 to TRBJ2-7; 10 nucleotides match TRBD1. The CDR3 covers 13 residues. Germline assignment: CDR1 MNHEY and CDR2 SVGAGI. J lost 6 bases, V lost 4 bases, and 3 bases had no gene match.